This TCR beta chain was found in a study of blood T cell repertoires in COVID-19. Study-wide context: There were acute and convalescent COVID-19 samples, and they came from the United States, Italy and Spain. PBMCs, B-cell-depleted T cells, or T cells were the source of the cDNA or gDNA that made up the material.

Authors' data handling: Scientists estimated how many nucleated cells there were by amplifying reference gene primers. TCRdb's copy holds only in-frame clones and misses some; the assay was immunoSEQ multiplex PCR. D and trimming were read from the DNA, whereas the V and J calls and clone size are those reported in that table. There are tens of thousands of clones in the sample; 91% occur only once, and approximately 3% lies in the top ten. Germline V CDR1 and CDR2: PRHDT, FYEKMQ (reference sequence). V lost 5 bases, J lost 8 bases, and 15 bases lay in between. The CDR3 is 13 amino acids. The V call is TRBV13, the J call TRBJ1-2; D might be TRBD1 (6 bases). The TCR was taken from a man between 50 and 59 years old with acute or convalescent COVID-19. The source material was peripheral blood. This CDR3 reads CASSLGGGAGYTF. The CDR3 region has the DNA TGTGCCAGCAGCCTCGGGGGGGGCGCAGGCTACACCTTC.